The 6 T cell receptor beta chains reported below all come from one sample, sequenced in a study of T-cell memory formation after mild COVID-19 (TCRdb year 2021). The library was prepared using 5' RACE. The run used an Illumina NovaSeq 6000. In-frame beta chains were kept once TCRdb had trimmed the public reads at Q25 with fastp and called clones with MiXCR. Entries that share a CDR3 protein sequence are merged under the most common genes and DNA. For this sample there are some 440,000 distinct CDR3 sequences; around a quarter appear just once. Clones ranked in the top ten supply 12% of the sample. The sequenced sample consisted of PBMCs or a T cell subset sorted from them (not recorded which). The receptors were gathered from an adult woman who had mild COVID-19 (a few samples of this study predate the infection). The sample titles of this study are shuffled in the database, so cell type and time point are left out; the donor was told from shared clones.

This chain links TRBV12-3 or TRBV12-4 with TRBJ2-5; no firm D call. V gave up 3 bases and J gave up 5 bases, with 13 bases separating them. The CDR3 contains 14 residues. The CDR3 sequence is CASSLHSPSETQYF. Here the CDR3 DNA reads TGTGCCAGCAGTTTGCACAGTCCCTCGGAGACCCAGTACTTC.

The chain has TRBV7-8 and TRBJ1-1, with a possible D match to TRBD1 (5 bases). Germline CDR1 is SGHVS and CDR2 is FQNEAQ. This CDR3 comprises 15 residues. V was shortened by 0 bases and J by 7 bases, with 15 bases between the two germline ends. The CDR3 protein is CASSLASNRWLEAFF. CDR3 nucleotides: TGTGCCAGCAGCTTAGCGTCGAACAGGTGGCTTGAAGCTTTCTTT.

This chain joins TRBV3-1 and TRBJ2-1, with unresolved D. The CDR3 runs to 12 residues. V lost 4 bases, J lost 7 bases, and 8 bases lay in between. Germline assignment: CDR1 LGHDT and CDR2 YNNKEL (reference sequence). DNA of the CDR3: TGTGCCAGCAGCCGGGTAGAAAATGAGCAGTTCTTC. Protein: CASSRVENEQFF.

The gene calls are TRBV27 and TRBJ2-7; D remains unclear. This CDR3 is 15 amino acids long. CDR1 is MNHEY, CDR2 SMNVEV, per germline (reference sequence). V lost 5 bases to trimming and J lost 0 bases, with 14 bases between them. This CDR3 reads CASSRHARSSYEQYF. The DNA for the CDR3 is TGTGCCAGCAGTCGTCACGCGAGAAGCTCCTACGAGCAGTACTTC.

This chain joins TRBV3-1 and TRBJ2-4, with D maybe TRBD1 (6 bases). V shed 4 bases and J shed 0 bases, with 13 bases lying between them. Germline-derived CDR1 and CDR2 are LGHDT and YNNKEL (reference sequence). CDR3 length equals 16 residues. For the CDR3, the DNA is TGTGCCAGCAGCCCCCGACAGGTTATAGCCAAAAACATTCAGTACTTC. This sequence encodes CASSPRQVIAKNIQYF. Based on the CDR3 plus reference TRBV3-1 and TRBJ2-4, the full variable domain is DTAVSQTPKYLVTQMGNDKSIKCEQNLGHDTMYWYKQDSKKFLKIMFSYNNKELIINETVPNRFSPKSPDKAHLNLHINSLELGDSAVYFCASSPRQVIAKNIQYFGAGTRLSVL.

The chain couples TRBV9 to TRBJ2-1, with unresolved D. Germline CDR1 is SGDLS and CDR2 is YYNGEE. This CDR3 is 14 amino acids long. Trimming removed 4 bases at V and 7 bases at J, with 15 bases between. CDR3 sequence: CASSLETPSNEQFF. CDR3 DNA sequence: TGTGCCAGCAGCTTAGAGACCCCTAGTAATGAGCAGTTCTTC. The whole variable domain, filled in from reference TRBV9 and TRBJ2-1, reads DSGVTQTPKHLITATGQRVTLRCSPRSGDLSVYWYQQSLDQGLQFLIQYYNGEERAKGNILERFSAQQFPDLHSELNLSSLELGDSALYFCASSLETPSNEQFFGPGTRLTVL.